The next 29 T cell receptor beta chains were all read from a single sample in a study of blood T cell repertoires in COVID-19. The assay was immunoSEQ multiplex PCR, and TCRdb's table has in-frame clones only and misses some. The sample holds 220,000 or so clones, less than 85% seen once. Sequencing was performed on peripheral blood. The receptors were gathered from a woman of 80 years or more with acute or convalescent COVID-19.

The chain combines TRBV3-1 (or the pseudogene TRBV3-2) with TRBJ1-2, with D unresolved. The CDR3 loop spans 13 amino acids. Trimming left V 4 bases short and J 4 bases short, with 10 bases between. Per germline, CDR1 LGHDT and CDR2 YNNKEL (reference sequence). The CDR3 region is CASSPTGSYGYTF. The CDR3 region has the DNA TGTGCCAGCAGCCCAACTGGGAGCTATGGCTACACCTTC.

With regard to this clone: The junction differs from germline at one of its ends, possibly a read error. V and J are TRBV24-1 and TRBJ1-3, with D unclear. The CDR3 runs to 16 residues. The germline V gene encodes CDR1 KGHDR and CDR2 SFDVKD. The CDR3 sequence: CATNLSSTLSGNTIYF. For the CDR3, the DNA is TGTGCTACCAATCTGTCCTCTACCTTAAGTGGAAACACCATATATTTT.

The rearrangement joins TRBV7-8 to TRBJ1-1; D is possibly TRBD1 (5 bases). This CDR3 region has 14 residues. Germline V CDR1 and CDR2: SGHVS, FQNEAQ. Between the trimmed V and J ends, which lost 1 base and 5 bases, there was a span of 11 bases. CDR3 sequence: CASSLVGRATEAFF. Written as DNA, the CDR3 is TGTGCCAGCAGCTTAGTCGGCAGGGCGACTGAAGCTTTCTTT.

The V gene is TRBV6-2 or TRBV6-3, the J gene TRBJ2-3, with TRBD2 identical over 7 bases. Germline V CDR1 and CDR2: MNHEY, SVGEGT. The CDR3 has 11 amino acids. The V gene end was trimmed by 6 bases and the J gene end by 10 bases; junction bases not matched to a gene: 4. The CDR3: CASSPGGSQYF. CDR3 DNA: TGTGCCAGCAGCCCCGGGGGGTCGCAGTATTTT.

The chain combines TRBV10-3 with TRBJ2-3; 14 nucleotides align to TRBD2. This CDR3 has 17 amino acids. V lost 4 bases, J lost 0 bases, and 3 bases stayed unmatched. Germline V gives CDR1 ENHRY, CDR2 SYGVKD. Here the CDR3 reads CAISAGLAGGSTDTQYF. CDR3 in DNA: TGTGCCATCAGTGCCGGACTAGCGGGGGGTAGCACAGATACGCAGTATTTT.

V and J are TRBV19 and TRBJ1-4, with 7 positions matching TRBD1. CDR1 is LNHDA and CDR2 is SQIVND in the germline V gene (reference sequence). The CDR3 is 15 amino acids. V lost 8 bases and J lost 0; bases outside the gene matches: 6. In DNA form, the CDR3 reads TGTGCCAGTGCGGGACAGCTTGCAACTAATGAAAAACTGTTTTTT. Encoded protein: CASAGQLATNEKLFF.

The chain employs TRBV19 and TRBJ1-3; 7 bases are shared with TRBD1. V lost 4 bases and J lost 0; bases outside the gene matches: 3. The CDR3 covers 15 residues. Germline CDR1 is LNHDA and CDR2 is SQIVND (reference sequence). The CDR3 DNA reads TGTGCCAGTAGTACGCAGGGGGTCTCTGGAAACACCATATATTTT. It encodes CASSTQGVSGNTIYF.

V usage is TRBV11-2 and J usage is TRBJ1-2; 7 nucleotides match TRBD1. Germline loops: CDR1 SGHAT, CDR2 FQNNGV. The CDR3 contains 15 residues. Trimming took 2 bases from V and 6 from J; bases not matched to a gene: 9. The CDR3 bases are TGTGCCAGCAGCTTAATCCCCGGAGGGGGCAATGGCTACACCTTC. Its protein is CASSLIPGGGNGYTF.

The CDR3 DNA reads as TGCGCCAGCAGCTCTTCGGGGAACGAGCAGTACTTC. Its protein is CASSSSGNEQYF. The V gene is TRBV5-1, the J gene TRBJ2-7, with D possibly matching TRBD2 (5 bases). The ends were cut back, 3 bases at V and 5 bases at J, with 9 bases in the middle. Per the germline V gene, CDR1 is SGHRS and CDR2 is YFSETQ. The CDR3 spans 12 residues.

This chain connects TRBV12-3 or TRBV12-4 to TRBJ1-4, with 9 positions matching TRBD1. The CDR3 runs 12 residues. V dropped 5 bases and J dropped 14; count of bases not matched to a gene: 6. CDR3 coding DNA: TGTGCCAGCAGTCGGACAGGGGTTGAGCTGTTTTTT. Protein: CASSRTGVELFF.

The V and J genes are TRBV5-8 and TRBJ1-1; 7 nucleotides match TRBD1. V lost 0 bases to trimming and J lost 1 base; unmatched junction nucleotides: 0. Germline-derived CDR1 and CDR2 are SGHTS and YDEGEE. This CDR3 is built from 14 residues. The CDR3 nucleotides are TGTGCCAGCAGCTTGGCAGGGGGGAACACTGAAGCTTTCTTT. It encodes CASSLAGGNTEAFF.

This clone was seen just once. This chain uses TRBV6-5 with TRBJ2-1, with 8 bases identical to TRBD1. The CDR3 totals 15 residues. The germline gives CDR1 MNHEY, CDR2 SVGAGI. V trimming: 5 bases; J trimming: 7 bases; junction bases outside the gene matches: 10. The CDR3 reads CASSHRDRSPNEQFF. The CDR3 coding sequence is TGTGCCAGCAGTCACCGGGACAGGTCCCCTAATGAGCAGTTCTTC.

As concerns this clone: A much larger clonotype is one base distant, so this may be a read error. This sample includes further DNA sequences coding for the same CDR3. The rearrangement links TRBV2 to TRBJ1-5; 9 bases agree with TRBD1. V lost 6 bases and J lost 4; bases outside the gene matches: 1. The CDR3 is 13 residues long. The germline V gene has CDR1 SNHLY and CDR2 FYNNEI. CDR3 in DNA: TGTGCCAGCAGAGGACAGGGGAATCAGCCCCAGCATTTT. Its protein product is CASRGQGNQPQHF.

The CDR3 nucleotides are TGTGCCAGCTCTCGACCGGGACTCTCTTACTCTGGAAACACCATATATTTT. It codes for CASSRPGLSYSGNTIYF. The chain is built from TRBV18 and TRBJ1-3; D perhaps matches TRBD1 (5 bases). Per the germline V gene, CDR1 is KGHSH and CDR2 is LQKENI. This CDR3 has 17 amino acids. Trimming shortened V by 6 bases and J by 0 bases, and 18 bases separated the two germline ends.

This chain connects TRBV19 to TRBJ1-2; no clear D. This CDR3 spans 13 amino acids. In germline, CDR1 is LNHDA, CDR2 SQIVND (reference sequence). Trimming shortened V by 4 bases and J by 5 bases, and 11 bases separated the two germline ends. CDR3 loop: CASSSNGNYGYTF. In DNA, the CDR3 is TGTGCCAGTAGTAGCAACGGGAATTATGGCTACACCTTC.

This chain connects TRBV28 to TRBJ1-4; D is perhaps TRBD1 (5 bases). Trimming cost V 6 bases and J 2 bases, with 13 bases left between them. The germline CDR1 and CDR2 sequences are MDHEN and SYDVKM. The CDR3 has 15 amino acids. The DNA for the CDR3 is TGTGCCAGCAGCCGACAGTTACAGACTAATGAAAAACTGTTTTTT. Protein: CASSRQLQTNEKLFF.

This clone was observed a single time. The V call is TRBV7-9, the J call TRBJ1-1; D not resolved. Per the germline V gene, CDR1 is SEHNR and CDR2 is FQNEAQ (reference sequence). V lost 0 bases to trimming and J lost 4 bases, with 3 bases between them. The CDR3 covers 12 residues. Here the CDR3 DNA reads TGTGCCAGCAGCTTAGCCAGCACTGAAGCTTTCTTT. It translates to CASSLASTEAFF.

The CDR3 sequence is CASAFLVYNSPLHF. CDR3 in DNA: TGTGCCAGCGCCTTCCTAGTCTATAATTCACCCCTCCACTTT. This chain uses TRBV27 with TRBJ1-6, with D unresolved. Per germline, CDR1 MNHEY and CDR2 SMNVEV (reference sequence). Deletions cut 8 bases from V and 3 bases from J, with 11 bases between. This CDR3 contains 14 residues.

Only one count was recorded for this clone. The V gene is TRBV27, the J gene TRBJ2-3, with unresolved D. V lost 5 bases and J 0 bases, leaving 15 bases between the germline ends. CDR1 and CDR2 from the germline V gene are MNHEY and SMNVEV (reference sequence). The CDR3 is 16 residues long. CDR3 residues: CASSTYRSGSTDTQYF. DNA for the CDR3: TGTGCCAGCAGTACCTACAGATCAGGTAGCACAGATACGCAGTATTTT.

The chain joins TRBV6-5 to TRBJ1-1; TRBD1 aligns across 7 bases. Trimming at V came to 4 bases and at J to 4 bases, leaving 6 bases not matched to a gene. CDR3 length equals 14 residues. The V gene's germline CDR1 is MNHEY and CDR2 SVGAGI. The CDR3 DNA reads TGTGCCAGCAGTTTAAGGGGGCCGGCCACTGAAGCTTTCTTT. This translates into CASSLRGPATEAFF.

This chain uses TRBV7-2 with TRBJ2-2; D unclear. CDR1 is SGHTA and CDR2 is FQGNSA in the germline V gene. The CDR3 spans 15 residues. V was cut by 1 base and J by 6 bases, with 12 bases left in between. This CDR3 reads CASSLESSGPGELFF. CDR3 DNA: TGTGCCAGCAGCTTAGAATCCTCGGGTCCCGGGGAGCTGTTTTTT. Together with reference TRBV7-2 and TRBJ2-2, the CDR3 gives the full variable domain: GAGVSQSPSNKVTEKGKDVELRCDPISGHTALYWYRQSLGQGLEFLIYFQGNSAPDKSGLPSDRFSAERTGGSVSTLTIQRTQQEDSAVYLCASSLESSGPGELFFGEGSRLTVL.

The gene calls are TRBV12-3 or TRBV12-4 and TRBJ1-2, with no clear D. This CDR3 is built from 13 residues. Trimming shortened V by 11 bases and J by 0 bases, and 13 bases separated the two germline ends. The CDR3 nucleotides read TGTGCCGCAAGCCCCAAGTCTAACTATGGCTACACCTTC. Protein: CAASPKSNYGYTF.

The chain employs TRBV3-1 (or the pseudogene TRBV3-2) and TRBJ2-3; no reliable D call. Trimming cost V 0 bases and J 2 bases, with 9 bases left between them. The CDR3 has 15 residues. Germline V CDR1 and CDR2: LGHDT, YNNKEL (reference sequence). This CDR3 reads CASSQDLQPTDTQYF. As DNA, the CDR3 is TGTGCCAGCAGCCAAGATCTACAGCCCACAGATACGCAGTATTTT.

This clone was detected only once. The gene calls are TRBV11-3 and TRBJ2-1; 8 nucleotides agree with TRBD2. The V segment lost 4 bases and the J segment 0 bases; nucleotides outside the gene matches: 8. This CDR3 is 17 amino acids long. CDR1 is SGHNT, CDR2 YENEEA, per germline. CDR3 nucleotides: TGTGCCAGCAGCTCCAGCGGGGGCCTTAGCTCCTACAATGAGCAGTTCTTC. Its translation: CASSSSGGLSSYNEQFF.

The chain is built from TRBV19 and TRBJ1-2; possibly TRBD1 for D (6 bases). This CDR3 has 12 amino acids. Germline V gene sequence: CDR1 LNHDA, CDR2 SQIVND (reference sequence). The V and J ends lost 1 base and 9 bases respectively, with 9 bases between them. CDR3 residues: CASSIGQERYTF. The DNA for the CDR3 is TGTGCCAGTAGTATAGGACAGGAGCGCTACACCTTC.

This chain's CDR3 is CASSLALAGHQETQYF. The CDR3 DNA reads TGTGCCAGCAGTCTTGCACTAGCGGGGCATCAAGAGACCCAGTACTTC. The chain employs TRBV7-9 and TRBJ2-5, with 10 bases matching TRBD2. This CDR3 comprises 16 residues. Trimming removed 6 bases from V and 2 bases from J; junction bases left unmatched: 9. The germline V gene encodes CDR1 SEHNR and CDR2 FQNEAQ (reference sequence).

The gene calls are TRBV1 and TRBJ2-1; TRBD2, as called in the table, went unchecked against the DNA. TRBV1 is noted as a pseudogene. The CDR3 is 22 residues long. CDR3 DNA sequence: TGCACCAGCAGCCAGGAGGGATCCACCGGGACTAGCGGGGGGCGGGCCTACAATGAGCAGTTCTTC. Translated: CTSSQEGSTGTSGGRAYNEQFF.

The V call is TRBV9, the J call TRBJ1-2; no firm D call. The CDR3 extends over 14 amino acids. Germline CDR1 SGDLS, CDR2 YYNGEE. With 4 bases removed from V and 4 bases from J, the gap between germline ends came to 14 bases. In nucleotides, the CDR3 is TGTGCCAGCAGCCCGGGAGGCCCGATCTATGGCTACACCTTC. Translated: CASSPGGPIYGYTF.

This clone was seen a handful of times. The chain links TRBV11-2 to TRBJ2-7; tentative D call: TRBD1 (5 bases). The germline CDR1 and CDR2 sequences are SGHAT and FQNNGV. Trimming shortened V by 0 bases and J by 3 bases, and 12 bases separated the two germline ends. The CDR3 loop spans 15 amino acids. The CDR3 region has the DNA TGTGCCAGCAGCTTAGATCCCACAGGAAACTACGAGCAGTACTTC. As protein: CASSLDPTGNYEQYF.